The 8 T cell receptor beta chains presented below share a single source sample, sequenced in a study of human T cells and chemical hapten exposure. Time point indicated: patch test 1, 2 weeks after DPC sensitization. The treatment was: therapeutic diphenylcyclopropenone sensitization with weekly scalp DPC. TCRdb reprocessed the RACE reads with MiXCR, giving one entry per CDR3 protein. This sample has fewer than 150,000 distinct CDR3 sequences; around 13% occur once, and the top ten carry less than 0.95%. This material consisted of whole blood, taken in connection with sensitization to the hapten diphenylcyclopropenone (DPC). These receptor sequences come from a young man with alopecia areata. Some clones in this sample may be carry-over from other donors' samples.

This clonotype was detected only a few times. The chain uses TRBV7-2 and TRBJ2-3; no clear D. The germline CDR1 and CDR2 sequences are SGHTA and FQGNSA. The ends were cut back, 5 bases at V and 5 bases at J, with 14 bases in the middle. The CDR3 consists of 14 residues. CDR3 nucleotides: TGTGCCAGCAGCCCAAATCTAGGCGGAGATACGCAGTATTTT. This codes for CASSPNLGGDTQYF. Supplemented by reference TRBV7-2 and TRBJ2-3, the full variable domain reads GAGVSQSPSNKVTEKGKDVELRCDPISGHTALYWYRQSLGQGLEFLIYFQGNSAPDKSGLPSDRFSAERTGGSVSTLTIQRTQQEDSAVYLCASSPNLGGDTQYFGPGTRLTVL.

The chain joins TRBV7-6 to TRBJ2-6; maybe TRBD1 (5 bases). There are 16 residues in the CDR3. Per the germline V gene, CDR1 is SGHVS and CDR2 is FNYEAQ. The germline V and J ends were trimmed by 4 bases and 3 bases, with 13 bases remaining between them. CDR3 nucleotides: TGTGCCAGCAGCTCGGACGGACAAAGTGGGGCCAACGTCCTGACTTTC. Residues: CASSSDGQSGANVLTF.

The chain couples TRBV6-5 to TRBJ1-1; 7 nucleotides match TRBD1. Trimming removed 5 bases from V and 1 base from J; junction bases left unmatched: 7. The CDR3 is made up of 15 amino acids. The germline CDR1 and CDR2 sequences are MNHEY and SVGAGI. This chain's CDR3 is CASSRGTVRNTEAFF. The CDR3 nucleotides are TGTGCCAGCAGTCGCGGGACAGTAAGGAACACTGAAGCTTTCTTT.

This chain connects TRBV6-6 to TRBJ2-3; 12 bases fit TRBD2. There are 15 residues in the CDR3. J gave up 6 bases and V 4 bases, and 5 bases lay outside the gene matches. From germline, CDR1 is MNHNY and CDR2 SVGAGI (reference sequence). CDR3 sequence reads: CASSSLAGGPDTQYF. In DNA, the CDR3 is TGTGCCAGCAGTTCCCTAGCGGGGGGGCCGGATACGCAGTATTTT.

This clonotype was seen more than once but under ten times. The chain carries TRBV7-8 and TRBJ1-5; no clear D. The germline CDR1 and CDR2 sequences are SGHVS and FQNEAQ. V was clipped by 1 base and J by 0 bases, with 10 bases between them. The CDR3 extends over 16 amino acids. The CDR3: CASSLERVPSNQPQHF. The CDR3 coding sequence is TGTGCCAGCAGCTTAGAGAGGGTCCCTAGCAATCAGCCCCAGCATTTT.

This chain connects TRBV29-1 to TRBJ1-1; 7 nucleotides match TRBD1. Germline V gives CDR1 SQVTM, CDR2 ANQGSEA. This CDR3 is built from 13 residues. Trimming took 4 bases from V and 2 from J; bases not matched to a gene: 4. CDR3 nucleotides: TGCAGCGTTGGACAGGGTGGTAACACTGAAGCTTTCTTT. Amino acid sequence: CSVGQGGNTEAFF.

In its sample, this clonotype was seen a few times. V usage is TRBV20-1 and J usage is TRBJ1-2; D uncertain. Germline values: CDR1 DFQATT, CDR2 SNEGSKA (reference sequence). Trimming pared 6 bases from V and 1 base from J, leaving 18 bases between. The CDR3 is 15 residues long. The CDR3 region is CSAENSLALNYGYTF. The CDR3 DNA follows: TGCAGTGCAGAAAACAGCCTCGCCCTTAACTATGGCTACACCTTC.

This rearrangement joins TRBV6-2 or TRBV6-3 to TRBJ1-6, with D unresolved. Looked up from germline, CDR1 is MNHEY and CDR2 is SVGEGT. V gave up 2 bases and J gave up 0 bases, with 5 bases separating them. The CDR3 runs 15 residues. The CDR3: CASSYRSSYNSPLHF. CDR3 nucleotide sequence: TGTGCCAGCAGTTACAGGAGCTCCTATAATTCACCCCTCCACTTT.